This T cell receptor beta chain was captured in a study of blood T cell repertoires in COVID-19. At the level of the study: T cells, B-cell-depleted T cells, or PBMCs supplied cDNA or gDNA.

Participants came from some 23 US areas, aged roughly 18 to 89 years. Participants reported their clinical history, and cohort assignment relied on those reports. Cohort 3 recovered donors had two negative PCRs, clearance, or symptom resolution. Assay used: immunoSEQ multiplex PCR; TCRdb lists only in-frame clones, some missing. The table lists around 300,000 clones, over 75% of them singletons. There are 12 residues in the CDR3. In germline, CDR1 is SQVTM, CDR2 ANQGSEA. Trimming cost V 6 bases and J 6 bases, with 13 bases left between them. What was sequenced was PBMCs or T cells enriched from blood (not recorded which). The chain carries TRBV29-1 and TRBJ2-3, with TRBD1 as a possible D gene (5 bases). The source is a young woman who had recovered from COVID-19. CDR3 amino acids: CSVHPKGDTQYF. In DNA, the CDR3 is TGCAGCGTGCACCCGAAGGGGGATACGCAGTATTTT.